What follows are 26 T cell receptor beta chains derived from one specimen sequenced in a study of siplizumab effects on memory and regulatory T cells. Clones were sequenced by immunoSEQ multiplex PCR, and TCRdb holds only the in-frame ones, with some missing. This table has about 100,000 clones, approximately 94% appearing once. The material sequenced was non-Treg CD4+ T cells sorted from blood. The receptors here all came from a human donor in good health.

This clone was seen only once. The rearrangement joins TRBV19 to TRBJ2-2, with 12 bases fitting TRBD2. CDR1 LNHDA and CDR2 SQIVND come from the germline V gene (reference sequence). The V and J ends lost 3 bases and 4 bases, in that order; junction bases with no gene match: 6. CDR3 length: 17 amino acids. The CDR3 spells CASSISSGRVITGELFF. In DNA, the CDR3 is TGTGCCAGTAGTATTTCTAGCGGGAGGGTCATCACCGGGGAGCTGTTTTTT.

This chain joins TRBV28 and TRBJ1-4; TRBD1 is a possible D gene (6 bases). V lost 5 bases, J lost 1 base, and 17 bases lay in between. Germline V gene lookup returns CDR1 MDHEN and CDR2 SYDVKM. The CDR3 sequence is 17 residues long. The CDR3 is CASSPPLQGLTNEKLFF. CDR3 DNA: TGTGCCAGCAGTCCGCCCCTACAGGGACTAACTAATGAAAAACTGTTTTTT.

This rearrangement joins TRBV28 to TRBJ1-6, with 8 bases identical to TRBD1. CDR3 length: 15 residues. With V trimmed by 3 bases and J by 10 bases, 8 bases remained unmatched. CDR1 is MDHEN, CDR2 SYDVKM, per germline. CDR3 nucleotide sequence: TGTGCCAGCAGTTTGGGGACAGGCCGAGGCTCACCCCTCCACTTT. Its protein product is CASSLGTGRGSPLHF.

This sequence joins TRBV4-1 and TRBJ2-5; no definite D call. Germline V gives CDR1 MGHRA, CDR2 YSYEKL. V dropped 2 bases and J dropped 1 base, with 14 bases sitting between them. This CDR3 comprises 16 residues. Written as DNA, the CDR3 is TGCGCCAGCAGCCAACATCGACTTCCACCCCAAGAGACCCAGTACTTC. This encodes CASSQHRLPPQETQYF.

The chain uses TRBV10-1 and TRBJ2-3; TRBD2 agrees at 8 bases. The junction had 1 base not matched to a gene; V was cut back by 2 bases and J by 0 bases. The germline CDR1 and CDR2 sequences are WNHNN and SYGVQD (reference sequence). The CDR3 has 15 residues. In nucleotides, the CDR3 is TGCGCCAGCAGTGAGGGGACTAGGAGCACAGATACGCAGTATTTT. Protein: CASSEGTRSTDTQYF.

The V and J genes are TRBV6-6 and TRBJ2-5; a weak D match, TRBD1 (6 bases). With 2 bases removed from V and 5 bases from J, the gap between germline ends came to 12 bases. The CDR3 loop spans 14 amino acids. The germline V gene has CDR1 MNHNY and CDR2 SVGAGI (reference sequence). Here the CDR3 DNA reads TGTGCCAGCAGTTACGGGACAAAGTCGGAGACCCAGTACTTC. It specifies CASSYGTKSETQYF.

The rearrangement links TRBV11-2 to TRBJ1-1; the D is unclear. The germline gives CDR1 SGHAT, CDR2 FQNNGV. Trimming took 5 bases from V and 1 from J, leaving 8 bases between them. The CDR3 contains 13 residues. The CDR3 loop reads CASSTYTNTEAFF. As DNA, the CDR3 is TGTGCCAGCAGCACCTACACGAACACTGAAGCTTTCTTT.

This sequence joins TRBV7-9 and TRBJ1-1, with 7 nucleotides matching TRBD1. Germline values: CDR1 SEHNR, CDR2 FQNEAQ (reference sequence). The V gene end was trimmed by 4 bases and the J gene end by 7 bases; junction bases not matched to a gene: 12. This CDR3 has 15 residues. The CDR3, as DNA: TGTGCCAGCAGCTGGTACAGGGGCGAGGTAGTTGAAGCTTTCTTT. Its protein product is CASSWYRGEVVEAFF.

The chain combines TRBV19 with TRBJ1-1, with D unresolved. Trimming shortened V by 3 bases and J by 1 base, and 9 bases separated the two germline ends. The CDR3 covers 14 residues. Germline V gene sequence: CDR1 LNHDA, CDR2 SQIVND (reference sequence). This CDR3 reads CASSIKDGNTEAFF. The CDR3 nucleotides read TGTGCCAGTAGTATTAAAGACGGGAACACTGAAGCTTTCTTT.

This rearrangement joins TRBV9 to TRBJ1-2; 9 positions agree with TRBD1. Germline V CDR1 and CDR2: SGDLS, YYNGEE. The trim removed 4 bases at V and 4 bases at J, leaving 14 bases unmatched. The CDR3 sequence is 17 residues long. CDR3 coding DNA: TGTGCCAGCAGCCAACCGGGACAGGGATCATACTCCTATGGCTACACCTTC. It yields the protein CASSQPGQGSYSYGYTF.

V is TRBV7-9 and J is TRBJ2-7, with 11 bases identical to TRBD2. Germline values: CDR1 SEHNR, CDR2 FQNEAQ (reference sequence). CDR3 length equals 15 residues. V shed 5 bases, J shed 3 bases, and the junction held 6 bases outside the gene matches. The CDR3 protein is CASSHTSGSSYEQYF. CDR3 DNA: TGTGCCAGCAGCCATACTAGCGGGAGTAGCTACGAGCAGTACTTC.

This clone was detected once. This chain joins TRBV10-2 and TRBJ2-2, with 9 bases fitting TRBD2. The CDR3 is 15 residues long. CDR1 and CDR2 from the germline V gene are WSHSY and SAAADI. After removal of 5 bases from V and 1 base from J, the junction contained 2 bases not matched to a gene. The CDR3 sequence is CASSLTSGNTGELFF. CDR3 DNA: TGCGCCAGCAGTCTGACTAGCGGGAACACCGGGGAGCTGTTTTTT.

The CDR3, as DNA: TGTGCCAGCAGCGTAGGGGGGCAGATTAATGAAAAACTGTTTTTT. This gives the protein CASSVGGQINEKLFF. This chain joins TRBV9 and TRBJ1-4; D is perhaps TRBD1 (6 bases). The length of the CDR3 is 15 residues. The V and J ends lost 0 bases and 4 bases respectively, with 10 bases between them. Germline assignment: CDR1 SGDLS and CDR2 YYNGEE.

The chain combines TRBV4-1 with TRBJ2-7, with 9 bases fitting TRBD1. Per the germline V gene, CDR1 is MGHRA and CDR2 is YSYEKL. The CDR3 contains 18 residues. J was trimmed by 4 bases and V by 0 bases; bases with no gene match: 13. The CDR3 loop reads CASSQEIMGQGTFYEQYF. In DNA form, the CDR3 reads TGCGCCAGCAGCCAAGAAATTATGGGACAGGGAACATTTTACGAGCAGTACTTC.

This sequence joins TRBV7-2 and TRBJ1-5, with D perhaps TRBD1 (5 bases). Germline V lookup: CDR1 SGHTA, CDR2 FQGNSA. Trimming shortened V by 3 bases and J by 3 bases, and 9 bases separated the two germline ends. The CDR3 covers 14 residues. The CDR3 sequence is CASSFGHYNQPQHF. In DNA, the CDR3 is TGTGCCAGCAGCTTCGGACACTACAATCAGCCCCAGCATTTT.

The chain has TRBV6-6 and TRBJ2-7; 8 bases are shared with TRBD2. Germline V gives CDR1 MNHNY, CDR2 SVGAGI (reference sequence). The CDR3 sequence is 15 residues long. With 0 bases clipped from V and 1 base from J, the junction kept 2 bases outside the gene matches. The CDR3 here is CASSYSSGSSYEQYF. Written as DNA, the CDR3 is TGTGCCAGCAGTTACTCCAGCGGGAGTTCCTACGAGCAGTACTTC.

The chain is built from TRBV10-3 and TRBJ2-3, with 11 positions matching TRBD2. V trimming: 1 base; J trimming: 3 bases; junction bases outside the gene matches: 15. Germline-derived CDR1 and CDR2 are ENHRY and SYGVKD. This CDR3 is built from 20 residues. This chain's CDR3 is CAISEYQLAGVVKATDTQYF. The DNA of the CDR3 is TGTGCCATCAGTGAGTATCAACTAGCGGGAGTTGTAAAGGCTACAGATACGCAGTATTTT.

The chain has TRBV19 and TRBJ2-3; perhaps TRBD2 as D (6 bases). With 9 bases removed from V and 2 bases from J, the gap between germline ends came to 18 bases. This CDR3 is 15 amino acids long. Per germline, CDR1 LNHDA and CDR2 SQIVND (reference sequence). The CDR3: CASRDSQTYTDTQYF. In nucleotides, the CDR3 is TGTGCCAGCCGGGACTCTCAAACCTACACAGATACGCAGTATTTT. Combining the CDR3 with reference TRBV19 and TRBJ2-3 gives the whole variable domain DGGITQSPKYLFRKEGQNVTLSCEQNLNHDAMYWYRQDPGQGLRLIYYSQIVNDFQKGDIAEGYSVSREKKESFPLTVTSAQKNPTAFYLCASRDSQTYTDTQYFGPGTRLTVL.

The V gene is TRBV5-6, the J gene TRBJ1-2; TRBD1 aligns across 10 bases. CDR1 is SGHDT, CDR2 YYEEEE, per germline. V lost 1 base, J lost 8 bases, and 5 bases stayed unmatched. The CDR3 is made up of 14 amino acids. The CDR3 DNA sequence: TGTGCCAGCAGCTTGCCTGACAGGGGGCACGGCTACACCTTC. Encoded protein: CASSLPDRGHGYTF.

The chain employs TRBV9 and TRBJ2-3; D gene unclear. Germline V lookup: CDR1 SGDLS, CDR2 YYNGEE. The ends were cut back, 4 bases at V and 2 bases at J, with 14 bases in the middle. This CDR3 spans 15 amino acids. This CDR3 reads CASSQGSRNTDTQYF. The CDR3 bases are TGTGCCAGCAGCCAAGGGTCTAGAAACACAGATACGCAGTATTTT.

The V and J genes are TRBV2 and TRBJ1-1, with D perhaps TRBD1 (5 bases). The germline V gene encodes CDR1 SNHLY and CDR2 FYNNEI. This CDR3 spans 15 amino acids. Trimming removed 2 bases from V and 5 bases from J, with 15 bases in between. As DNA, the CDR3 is TGTGCCAGCAGTGAATTTGGAGGGGTGGAAACTGAAGCTTTCTTT. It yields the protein CASSEFGGVETEAFF.

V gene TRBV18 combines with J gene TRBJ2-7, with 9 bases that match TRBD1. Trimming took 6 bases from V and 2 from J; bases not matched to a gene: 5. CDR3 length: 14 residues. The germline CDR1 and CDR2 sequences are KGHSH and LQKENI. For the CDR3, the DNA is TGTGCCAGCTCCCCTAGACAGGGGGCCTACGAGCAGTACTTC. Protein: CASSPRQGAYEQYF.

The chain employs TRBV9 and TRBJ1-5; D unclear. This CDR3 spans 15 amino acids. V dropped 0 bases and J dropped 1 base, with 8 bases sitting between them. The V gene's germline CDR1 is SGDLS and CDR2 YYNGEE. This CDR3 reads CASSVDPASNQPQHF. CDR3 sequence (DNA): TGTGCCAGCAGCGTAGATCCGGCAAGCAATCAGCCCCAGCATTTT.

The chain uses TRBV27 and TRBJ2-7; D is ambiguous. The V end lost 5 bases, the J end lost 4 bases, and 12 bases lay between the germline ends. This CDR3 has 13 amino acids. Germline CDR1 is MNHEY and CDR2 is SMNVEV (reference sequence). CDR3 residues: CASSLYSGYEQYF. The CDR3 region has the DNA TGTGCCAGCAGTCTTTATTCTGGTTACGAGCAGTACTTC.

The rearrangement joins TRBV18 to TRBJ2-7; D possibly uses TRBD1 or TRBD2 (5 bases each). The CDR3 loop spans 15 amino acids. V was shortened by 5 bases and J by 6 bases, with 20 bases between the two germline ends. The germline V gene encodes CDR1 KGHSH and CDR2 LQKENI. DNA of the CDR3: TGTGCCAGCTCAGGAACCGGGACGGTAAATGCCGAGCAGTACTTC. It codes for CASSGTGTVNAEQYF.

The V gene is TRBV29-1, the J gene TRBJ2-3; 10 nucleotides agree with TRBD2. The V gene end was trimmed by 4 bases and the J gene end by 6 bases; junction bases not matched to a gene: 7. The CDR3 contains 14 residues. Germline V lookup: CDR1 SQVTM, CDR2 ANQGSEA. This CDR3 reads CSVGLAGAADTQYF. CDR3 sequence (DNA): TGCAGCGTTGGGCTAGCGGGAGCAGCGGATACGCAGTATTTT.